This TCR beta chain was retrieved from a study of neoadjuvant anti-PD-1 for oral cavity cancer. Survey sequencing of tumors mostly used roughly 4.8 ug DNA, two replicates. The protocol was immunoSEQ multiplex PCR, while the TCRdb copy is restricted to in-frame clones and leaves out a portion. The sample includes around 8,200 clones, approximately 55% of them seen just once. From germline, CDR1 is PRHDT and CDR2 FYEKMQ (reference sequence). Trimming stripped 1 base from V and 4 bases from J, with 8 bases between. The CDR3 covers 13 residues. The gene calls are TRBV13 and TRBJ2-7; no clear D. This clonotype originated in a person aged 40 to 85 with oral cavity squamous cell carcinoma. The starting material was tumor tissue, obtained before nivolumab (anti-PD-1) treatment. The DNA of the CDR3 is TGTGCCAGCAGCTTAGAGCGTGCATACGAGCAGTACTTC. Residues: CASSLERAYEQYF.